Sequencing of this T cell receptor beta chain was carried out in a study of control samples from healthy donors and cancer patients. The table came from immunoSEQ multiplex PCR; TCRdb's copy has only in-frame clones and leaves some out. This table holds 100,000 to 120,000 clones, approximately 82% found once. The CDR3 is 13 residues long. CDR1 is GTSNPN and CDR2 is SVGIG in the germline V gene (reference sequence). V was clipped by 5 bases and J by 0 bases, with 10 bases between them. The sequenced material came from blood. This sequence was found in a man between 18 and 29 years old in good health. V is TRBV30 and J is TRBJ1-2; the D is unclear. CDR3 protein: CAWRERSNYGYTF. The CDR3 DNA reads as TGTGCCTGGCGGGAAAGATCTAACTATGGCTACACCTTC.